Shown below are 6 T cell receptor beta chains from a single sample sequenced in a study of blood T cell repertoires in COVID-19. This table comes from immunoSEQ multiplex PCR, and its TCRdb copy is limited to in-frame clones, with some not included. This table has about 500,000 clones, about 89% appearing once. Sequencing used peripheral blood. All receptors derive from a woman aged 45-59 years with COVID-19, enrolled during active disease.

The J gene is TRBJ1-2, the V gene TRBV19; D unclear. Germline CDR1 is LNHDA and CDR2 is SQIVND (reference sequence). The V end was cut by 3 bases, the J end by 4 bases, with 15 bases between. CDR3 length: 15 residues. This chain's CDR3 is CASSISRAAVYGYTF. CDR3 bases: TGTGCCAGTAGTATTTCCCGAGCCGCTGTCTATGGCTACACCTTC.

The chain has TRBV18 and TRBJ2-7; TRBD1 agrees at 7 bases. With V trimmed by 4 bases and J by 3 bases, 6 bases remained unmatched. From germline, CDR1 is KGHSH and CDR2 LQKENI. The CDR3 covers 14 residues. CDR3 in amino acids: CASSRRTGNYEQYF. For the CDR3, the DNA is TGTGCCAGCTCACGCCGGACAGGAAACTACGAGCAGTACTTC.

V is TRBV30 and J is TRBJ2-7; 8 positions match TRBD1. J was trimmed by 6 bases and V by 3 bases; bases with no gene match: 10. Germline CDR1 is GTSNPN and CDR2 is SVGIG (reference sequence). The CDR3 is 14 amino acids. In DNA, the CDR3 is TGTGCCTGGAGGATGGGGGCAGGGGGCGGCGAGCAGTACTTC. This gives the protein CAWRMGAGGGEQYF.

The V gene is TRBV10-3, the J gene TRBJ2-7, with 8 bases lining up with TRBD2. V lost 2 bases, J lost 4 bases, and 7 bases stayed unmatched. CDR1 and CDR2 from the germline V gene are ENHRY and SYGVKD. The CDR3 is made up of 15 amino acids. The CDR3 protein is CAISEAGGVRYEQYF. The CDR3 DNA reads TGTGCCATCAGTGAGGCGGGGGGTGTACGTTACGAGCAGTACTTC.

This clone was picked up one time. The CDR3 DNA reads TGCAGCGCCGAGGGTAGAAGATCAGAGACCCAGTACTTC. It specifies CSAEGRRSETQYF. This chain connects TRBV29-1 to TRBJ2-5; a possible D gene is TRBD2 (5 bases). The CDR3 runs to 13 residues. V was shortened by 7 bases and J by 4 bases, with 16 bases between the two germline ends. Per germline, CDR1 SQVTM and CDR2 ANQGSEA.

The chain is built from TRBV6-5 and TRBJ1-2; 8 nucleotides align to TRBD1. This CDR3 is built from 12 residues. The J segment lost 3 bases and the V segment lost 11 bases, leaving 5 bases of the junction unmatched. The germline V gene encodes CDR1 MNHEY and CDR2 SVGAGI. The CDR3 nucleotides are TGTGCCCGAGGGGGACAGGACTATGGCTACACCTTC. It encodes CARGGQDYGYTF.